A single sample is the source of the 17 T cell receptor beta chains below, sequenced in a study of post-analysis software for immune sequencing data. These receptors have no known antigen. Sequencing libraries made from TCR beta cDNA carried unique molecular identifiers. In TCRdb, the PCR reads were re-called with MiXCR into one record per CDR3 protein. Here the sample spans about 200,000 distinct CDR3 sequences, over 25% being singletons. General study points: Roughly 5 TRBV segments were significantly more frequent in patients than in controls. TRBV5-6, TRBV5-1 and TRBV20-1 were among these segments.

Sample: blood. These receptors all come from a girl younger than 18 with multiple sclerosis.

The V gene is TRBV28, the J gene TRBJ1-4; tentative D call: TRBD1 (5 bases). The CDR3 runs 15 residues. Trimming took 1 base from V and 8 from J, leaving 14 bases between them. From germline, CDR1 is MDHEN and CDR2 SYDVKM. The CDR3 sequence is CASSLSPGLGEKLFF. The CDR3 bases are TGTGCCAGCAGTTTATCTCCAGGGTTGGGGGAAAAACTGTTTTTT.

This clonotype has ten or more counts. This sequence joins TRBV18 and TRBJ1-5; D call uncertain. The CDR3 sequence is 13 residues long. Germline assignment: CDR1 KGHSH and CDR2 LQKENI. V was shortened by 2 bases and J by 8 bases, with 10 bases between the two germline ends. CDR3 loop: CASSPGLTEPQHF. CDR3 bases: TGTGCCAGCTCACCAGGGCTTACGGAGCCCCAGCATTTT. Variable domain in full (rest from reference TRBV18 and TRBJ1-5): NAGVMQNPRHLVRRRGQEARLRCSPMKGHSHVYWYRQLPEEGLKFMVYLQKENIIDESGMPKERFSAEFPKEGPSILRIQQVVRGDSAAYFCASSPGLTEPQHFGDGTRLSIL.

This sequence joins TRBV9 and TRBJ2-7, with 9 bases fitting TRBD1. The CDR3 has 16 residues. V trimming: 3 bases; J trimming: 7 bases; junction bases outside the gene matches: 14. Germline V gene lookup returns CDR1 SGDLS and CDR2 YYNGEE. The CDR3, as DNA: TGTGCCAGCAGCGCAGGCTGGACAGGGGCCTCCAATGAGCAGTACTTC. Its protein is CASSAGWTGASNEQYF.

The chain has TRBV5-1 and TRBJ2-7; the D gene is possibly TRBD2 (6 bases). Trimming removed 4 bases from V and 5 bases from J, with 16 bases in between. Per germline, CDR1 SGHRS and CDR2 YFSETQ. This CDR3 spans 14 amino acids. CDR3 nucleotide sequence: TGCGCCAGCAGCGGGGGACTGCCGGACGACGAGCAGTACTTC. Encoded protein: CASSGGLPDDEQYF.

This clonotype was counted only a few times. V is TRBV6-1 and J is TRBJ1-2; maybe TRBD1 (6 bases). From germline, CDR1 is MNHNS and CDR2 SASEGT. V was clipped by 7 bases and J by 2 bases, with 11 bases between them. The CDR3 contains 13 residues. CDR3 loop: CASNYRENYGYTF. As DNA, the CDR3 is TGTGCCAGCAATTACAGGGAGAACTATGGCTACACCTTC.

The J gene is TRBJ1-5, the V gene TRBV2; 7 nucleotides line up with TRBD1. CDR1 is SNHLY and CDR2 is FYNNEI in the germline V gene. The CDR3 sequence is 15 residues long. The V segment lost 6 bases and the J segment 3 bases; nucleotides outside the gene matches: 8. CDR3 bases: TGTGCCAGCAGGCAGGGGGATAGGAACAATCAGCCCCAGCATTTT. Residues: CASRQGDRNNQPQHF.

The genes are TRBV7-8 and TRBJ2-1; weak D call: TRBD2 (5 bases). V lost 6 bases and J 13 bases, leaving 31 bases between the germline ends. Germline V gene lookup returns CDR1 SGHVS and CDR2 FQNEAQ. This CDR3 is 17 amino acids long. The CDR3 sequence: CASRHSRRGARSETQFF. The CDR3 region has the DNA TGTGCCAGCAGACATAGCCGCCGGGGAGCGAGGTCAGAGACCCAGTTCTTC.

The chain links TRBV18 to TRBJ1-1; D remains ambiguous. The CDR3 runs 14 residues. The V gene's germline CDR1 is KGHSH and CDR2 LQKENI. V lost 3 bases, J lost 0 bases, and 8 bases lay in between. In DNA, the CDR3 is TGTGCCAGCTCACCTATGCAGATGAACACTGAAGCTTTCTTT. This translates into CASSPMQMNTEAFF.

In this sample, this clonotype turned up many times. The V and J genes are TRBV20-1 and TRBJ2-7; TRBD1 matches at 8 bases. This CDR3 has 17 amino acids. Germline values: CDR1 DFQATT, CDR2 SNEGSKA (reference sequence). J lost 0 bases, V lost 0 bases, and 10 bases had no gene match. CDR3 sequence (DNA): TGCAGTGCTAGAGATGCTCGACAGGGGCCGAGCTCCTACGAGCAGTACTTC. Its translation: CSARDARQGPSSYEQYF.

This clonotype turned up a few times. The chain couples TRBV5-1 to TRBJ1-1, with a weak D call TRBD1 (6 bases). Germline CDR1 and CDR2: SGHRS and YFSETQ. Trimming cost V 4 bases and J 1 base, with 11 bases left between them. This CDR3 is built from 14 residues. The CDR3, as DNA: TGCGCCAGCAGCCCGGACAGAACGAACACTGAAGCTTTCTTT. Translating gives CASSPDRTNTEAFF.

DNA of the CDR3: TGTGCCAGCAGCCAAGATGGTCGCTCCTACGAGCAGTTCTTC. Translation gives CASSQDGRSYEQFF. The chain has TRBV3-1 and TRBJ2-1; no reliable D call. CDR3 length: 14 amino acids. Germline V lookup: CDR1 LGHDT, CDR2 YNNKEL (reference sequence). V gave up 0 bases and J gave up 10 bases, with 13 bases separating them.

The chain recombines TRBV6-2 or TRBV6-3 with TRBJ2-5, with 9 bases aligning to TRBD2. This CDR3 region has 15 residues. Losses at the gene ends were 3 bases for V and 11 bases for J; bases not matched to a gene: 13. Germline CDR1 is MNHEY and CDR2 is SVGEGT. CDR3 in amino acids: CASSYRLAGYNEQYF. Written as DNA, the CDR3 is TGTGCCAGCAGTTATCGCCTAGCGGGGTACAATGAGCAGTACTTC.

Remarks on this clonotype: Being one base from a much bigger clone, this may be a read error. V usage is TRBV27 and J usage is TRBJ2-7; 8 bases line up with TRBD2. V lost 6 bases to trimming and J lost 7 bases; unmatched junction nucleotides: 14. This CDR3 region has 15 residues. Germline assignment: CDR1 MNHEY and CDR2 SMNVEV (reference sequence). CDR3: CASSLTSGPYNEQYF. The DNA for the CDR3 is TGTGCCAGCAGCCTAACTAGCGGCCCCTACAATGAGCAGTACTTC.

CDR3 residues: CASSQEGLVGRLPETQYF. The CDR3 region has the DNA TGTGCCAGCAGCCAAGAAGGGTTAGTAGGGAGGTTGCCAGAGACCCAGTACTTC. The V call is TRBV3-1, the J call TRBJ2-5, with D tentatively TRBD2 (6 bases). Germline CDR1 and CDR2: LGHDT and YNNKEL (reference sequence). The CDR3 spans 18 residues. With 0 bases removed from V and 4 bases from J, the gap between germline ends came to 21 bases.

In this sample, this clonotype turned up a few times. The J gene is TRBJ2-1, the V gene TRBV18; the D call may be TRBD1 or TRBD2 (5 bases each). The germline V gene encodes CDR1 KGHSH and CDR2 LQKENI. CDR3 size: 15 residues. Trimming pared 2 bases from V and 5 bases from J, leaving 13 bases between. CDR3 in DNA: TGTGCCAGCTCACCATGGGACGGTCTAAACAATGAGCAGTTCTTC. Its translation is CASSPWDGLNNEQFF.

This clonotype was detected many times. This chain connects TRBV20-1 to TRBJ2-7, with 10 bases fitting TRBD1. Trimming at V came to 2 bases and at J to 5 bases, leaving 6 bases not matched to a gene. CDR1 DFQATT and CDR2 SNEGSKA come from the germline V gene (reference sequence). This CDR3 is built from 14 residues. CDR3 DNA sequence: TGCAGTGCTAGAAGGGGGACAGGGGCGGACGAGCAGTACTTC. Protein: CSARRGTGADEQYF.

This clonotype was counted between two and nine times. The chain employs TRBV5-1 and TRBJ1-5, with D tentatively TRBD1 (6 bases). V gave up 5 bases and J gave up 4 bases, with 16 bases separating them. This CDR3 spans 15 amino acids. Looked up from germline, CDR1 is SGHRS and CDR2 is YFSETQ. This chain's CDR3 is CASRVVPGVNQPQHF. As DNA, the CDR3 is TGCGCCAGCAGAGTAGTACCAGGGGTGAATCAGCCCCAGCATTTT.